Listed below are T cell receptor beta chains from one sample, sequenced in a study of T-cell reconstitution after alpha-beta-depleted transplantation in children. TCRdb reanalysed the PCR reads using MiXCR and keeps one entry per CDR3 protein. The repertoire holds approximately 1,000,000 distinct CDR3 sequences, roughly 31% seen once, with more than 25% in the top ten. The material was PBMCs, mostly from graft donor cells, obtained 360 days after TCRalphabeta/CD19-depleted stem cell transplant. The receptor set was obtained from a boy younger than two who had a stem cell transplant for SCID, so the T cells may come from the graft donor. Both conserved end residues are part of each CDR3. D genes are given only for firm matches. Not all rows give a size; the values are once, few, many and, for expanded clones, a class.

v_call: TRBV5-1
clone_size: many
d_call: -
j_call: TRBJ2-3
cdr3_aa: CASSLPSGSTDTQYF
cdr3_nt: TGCGCCAGCAGCTTGCCCAGCGGAAGCACAGATACGCAGTATTTT

v_call: TRBV4-1
clone_size: -
d_call: -
j_call: TRBJ1-5
cdr3_aa: CASSHTNGYSNQPQHF
cdr3_nt: TGCGCCAGCTCGCACACCAACGGTTATAGCAATCAGCCCCAGCATTTT

v_call: TRBV6-4
clone_size: -
d_call: TRBD1
j_call: TRBJ2-7
cdr3_aa: CASFIGGPYEQYF
cdr3_nt: TGTGCCAGCTTTATAGGGGGCCCCTACGAGCAGTACTTC

v_call: TRBV20-1
clone_size: -
d_call: -
j_call: TRBJ1-3
cdr3_aa: CSARDISEPGNTIYF
cdr3_nt: TGCAGTGCTAGAGATATTAGCGAACCTGGAAACACCATATATTTT

v_call: TRBV2
clone_size: -
d_call: -
j_call: TRBJ2-3
cdr3_aa: CASSEAGAGTNTQYF
cdr3_nt: TGTGCCAGCAGTGAAGCCGGGGCCGGCACAAATACGCAGTATTTT

v_call: TRBV6-5
clone_size: -
d_call: -
j_call: TRBJ2-5
cdr3_aa: CASSYSKGSEQETQYF
cdr3_nt: TGTGCCAGCAGTTACTCGAAGGGCTCAGAGCAAGAGACCCAGTACTTC

v_call: TRBV5-1
clone_size: few
d_call: TRBD2
j_call: TRBJ2-7
cdr3_aa: CASSIPLSGETYEQYF
cdr3_nt: TGCGCCAGCAGCATCCCCCTTAGCGGGGAGACCTACGAGCAGTACTTC

v_call: TRBV29-1
clone_size: -
d_call: -
j_call: TRBJ2-1
cdr3_aa: CSVEARALAGEQFF
cdr3_nt: TGCAGCGTTGAAGCCAGGGCGTTGGCGGGTGAGCAGTTCTTC

v_call: TRBV24-1
clone_size: -
d_call: -
j_call: TRBJ1-2
cdr3_aa: CATSRGNGYTF
cdr3_nt: TGTGCCACCAGCAGAGGGAATGGCTACACCTTC

v_call: TRBV5-1
clone_size: -
d_call: -
j_call: TRBJ2-7
cdr3_aa: CASSTSGIEQYF
cdr3_nt: TGCGCCAGCAGCACCTCAGGGATCGAGCAGTACTTC

v_call: TRBV12-3/TRBV12-4
clone_size: -
d_call: TRBD1
j_call: TRBJ1-2
cdr3_aa: CASSLTGSLYGYTF
cdr3_nt: TGTGCCAGCAGTCTGACAGGGAGCCTCTATGGCTACACCTTC

v_call: TRBV29-1
clone_size: few
d_call: TRBD1
j_call: TRBJ2-5
cdr3_aa: CSVQLLTGQGARKTQYF
cdr3_nt: TGCAGCGTTCAACTATTAACCGGACAGGGGGCTAGAAAGACCCAGTACTTC

v_call: TRBV7-2
clone_size: few
d_call: TRBD1
j_call: TRBJ2-1
cdr3_aa: CASSLSWDRGRHEQFF
cdr3_nt: TGTGCCAGCAGCTTATCCTGGGACAGGGGGCGTCATGAGCAGTTCTTC

v_call: TRBV6-5
clone_size: few
d_call: -
j_call: TRBJ2-7
cdr3_aa: CASSYGAVSYEQYF
cdr3_nt: TGTGCCAGCAGTTACGGGGCAGTTTCCTACGAGCAGTACTTC

v_call: TRBV20-1
clone_size: -
d_call: TRBD2
j_call: TRBJ2-5
cdr3_aa: CSARDPLLAGGPRETQYF
cdr3_nt: TGCAGTGCTAGAGATCCCCTACTAGCGGGGGGGCCCCGGGAGACCCAGTACTTC

v_call: TRBV5-1
clone_size: -
d_call: TRBD2
j_call: TRBJ2-3
cdr3_aa: CASSLMGRDAGTDTQYF
cdr3_nt: TGCGCCAGCAGCTTGATGGGGAGGGACGCTGGCACAGATACGCAGTATTTT

v_call: TRBV4-2
clone_size: -
d_call: -
j_call: TRBJ2-1
cdr3_aa: CASSQDSASVYNEQFF
cdr3_nt: TGTGCCAGCAGCCAAGATTCCGCTAGCGTCTACAATGAGCAGTTCTTC

v_call: TRBV3-1
clone_size: -
d_call: -
j_call: TRBJ2-1
cdr3_aa: CASSPLVGPGDEQFF
cdr3_nt: TGTGCCAGCAGCCCGTTGGTGGGCCCGGGAGATGAGCAGTTCTTC

v_call: TRBV6-1
clone_size: -
d_call: -
j_call: TRBJ1-1
cdr3_aa: CASSMTGGLTEAFF
cdr3_nt: TGTGCCAGCAGTATGACAGGCGGGTTGACTGAAGCTTTCTTT

v_call: TRBV10-3
clone_size: -
d_call: -
j_call: TRBJ1-2
cdr3_aa: CAISGGSNYGYTF
cdr3_nt: TGTGCCATCAGTGGGGGCTCCAACTATGGCTACACCTTC

v_call: TRBV24-1
clone_size: -
d_call: TRBD2
j_call: TRBJ2-3
cdr3_aa: CATSEVAGSSTDTQYF
cdr3_nt: TGTGCCACCAGTGAGGTAGCGGGATCTAGCACAGATACGCAGTATTTT

v_call: TRBV24-1
clone_size: few
d_call: -
j_call: TRBJ1-5
cdr3_aa: CATSEAGNQPQHF
cdr3_nt: TGTGCCACCAGTGAGGCGGGGAATCAGCCCCAGCATTTT

v_call: TRBV10-1
clone_size: -
d_call: TRBD2
j_call: TRBJ2-7
cdr3_aa: CASSELAGSTYEQYF
cdr3_nt: TGCGCCAGCAGTGAGCTAGCGGGTTCTACCTACGAGCAGTACTTC

v_call: TRBV5-5
clone_size: -
d_call: -
j_call: TRBJ2-1
cdr3_aa: CASSQLYEQFF
cdr3_nt: TGTGCCAGCAGCCAATTGTATGAGCAGTTCTTC

v_call: TRBV5-1
clone_size: -
d_call: TRBD1
j_call: TRBJ1-2
cdr3_aa: CASSFTGEEGGYTF
cdr3_nt: TGCGCCAGCAGCTTCACAGGGGAGGAAGGTGGCTACACCTTC

v_call: TRBV7-8
clone_size: few
d_call: -
j_call: TRBJ1-4
cdr3_aa: CASSQTSFNEKLFF
cdr3_nt: TGTGCCAGCAGCCAGACAAGTTTTAATGAAAAACTGTTTTTT

v_call: TRBV5-1
clone_size: -
d_call: -
j_call: TRBJ2-3
cdr3_aa: CATRYNPATDTQYF
cdr3_nt: TGCGCCACCAGGTACAATCCGGCCACAGATACGCAGTATTTT

v_call: TRBV6-1
clone_size: few
d_call: -
j_call: TRBJ2-1
cdr3_aa: CASSLYREKEQFF
cdr3_nt: TGTGCCAGCAGTCTTTACCGGGAAAAAGAGCAGTTCTTC

v_call: TRBV4-2
clone_size: -
d_call: -
j_call: TRBJ2-3
cdr3_aa: CASSQDGAPTDTQYF
cdr3_nt: TGTGCCAGCAGCCAAGACGGGGCTCCCACAGATACGCAGTATTTT

v_call: TRBV18
clone_size: few
d_call: -
j_call: TRBJ2-3
cdr3_aa: CASSPRQREGDTQYF
cdr3_nt: TGTGCCAGCTCACCACGACAGCGAGAAGGAGATACGCAGTATTTT

v_call: TRBV20-1
clone_size: few
d_call: TRBD2
j_call: TRBJ2-1
cdr3_aa: CSARRGAKNEQFF
cdr3_nt: TGCAGTGCTAGGCGGGGGGCCAAGAATGAGCAGTTCTTC

v_call: TRBV19
clone_size: -
d_call: TRBD2
j_call: TRBJ2-1
cdr3_aa: CASSIGTSGRYNEQFF
cdr3_nt: TGTGCCAGTAGTATTGGGACTAGCGGGAGATACAATGAGCAGTTCTTC

v_call: TRBV9
clone_size: -
d_call: TRBD1
j_call: TRBJ2-3
cdr3_aa: CASSVRTGSTDTQYF
cdr3_nt: TGTGCCAGCAGCGTCCGGACAGGGAGCACAGATACGCAGTATTTT

v_call: TRBV5-1
clone_size: -
d_call: -
j_call: TRBJ2-1
cdr3_aa: CASGIGSYNEQFF
cdr3_nt: TGCGCCAGCGGGATAGGGTCCTACAATGAGCAGTTCTTC

v_call: TRBV20-1
clone_size: few
d_call: TRBD1
j_call: TRBJ1-1
cdr3_aa: CSGDREMNTEAFF
cdr3_nt: TGCAGTGGGGACAGGGAAATGAACACTGAAGCTTTCTTT

v_call: TRBV10-3
clone_size: -
d_call: TRBD2
j_call: TRBJ2-7
cdr3_aa: CATLDSGRIYEQYF
cdr3_nt: TGTGCCACCCTCGATAGCGGGAGAATCTACGAGCAGTACTTC

v_call: TRBV20-1
clone_size: -
d_call: TRBD2
j_call: TRBJ2-1
cdr3_aa: CSARSSGGPHSYNEQFF
cdr3_nt: TGCAGTGCTAGAAGTAGCGGGGGGCCTCACTCCTACAATGAGCAGTTCTTC

v_call: TRBV20-1
clone_size: few
d_call: -
j_call: TRBJ1-5
cdr3_aa: CSAREGNRYSNQPQHF
cdr3_nt: TGCAGTGCTAGAGAAGGTAACCGCTATAGCAATCAGCCCCAGCATTTT

v_call: TRBV20-1
clone_size: -
d_call: TRBD1
j_call: TRBJ2-2
cdr3_aa: CSARPGQGAMAGELFF
cdr3_nt: TGCAGTGCTAGGCCGGGACAGGGGGCGATGGCCGGGGAGCTGTTTTTT

v_call: TRBV20-1
clone_size: -
d_call: -
j_call: TRBJ2-6
cdr3_aa: CSARDDSSGANVLTF
cdr3_nt: TGCAGTGCTAGAGACGACAGCTCTGGGGCCAACGTCCTGACTTTC

v_call: TRBV12-3/TRBV12-4
clone_size: -
d_call: -
j_call: TRBJ1-1
cdr3_aa: CASRGQWALNTEAFF
cdr3_nt: TGTGCCAGCAGGGGACAATGGGCCTTGAACACTGAAGCTTTCTTT

v_call: TRBV5-1
clone_size: -
d_call: -
j_call: TRBJ2-1
cdr3_aa: CASSPYYSGNEQFF
cdr3_nt: TGCGCCAGCAGCCCCTACTACAGTGGAAATGAGCAGTTCTTC

v_call: TRBV4-1
clone_size: -
d_call: -
j_call: TRBJ2-1
cdr3_aa: CASSQYSGVAYNEQFF
cdr3_nt: TGCGCCAGCAGCCAGTACTCAGGGGTGGCCTACAATGAGCAGTTCTTC